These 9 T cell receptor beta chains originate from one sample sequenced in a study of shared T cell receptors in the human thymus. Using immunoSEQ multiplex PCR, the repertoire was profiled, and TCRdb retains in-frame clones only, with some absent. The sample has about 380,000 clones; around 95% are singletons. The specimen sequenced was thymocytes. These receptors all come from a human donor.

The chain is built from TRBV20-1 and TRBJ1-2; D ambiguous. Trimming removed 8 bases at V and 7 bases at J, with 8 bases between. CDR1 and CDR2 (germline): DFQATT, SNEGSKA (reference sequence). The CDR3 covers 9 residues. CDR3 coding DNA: TGCAGTCTCCCGGTTGGCTACACCTTC. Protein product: CSLPVGYTF.

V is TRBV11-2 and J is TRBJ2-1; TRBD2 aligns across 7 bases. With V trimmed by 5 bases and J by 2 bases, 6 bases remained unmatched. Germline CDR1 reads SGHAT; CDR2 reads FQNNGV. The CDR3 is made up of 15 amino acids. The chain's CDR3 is CASSPEGLAYNEQFF. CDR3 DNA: TGTGCCAGCAGCCCGGAAGGACTAGCCTACAATGAGCAGTTCTTC.

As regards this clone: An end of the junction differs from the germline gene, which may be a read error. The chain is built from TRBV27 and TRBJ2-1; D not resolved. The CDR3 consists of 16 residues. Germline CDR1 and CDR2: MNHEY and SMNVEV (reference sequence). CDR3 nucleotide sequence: TGTGCCAGCAGATCGCTTTCACCAGCGACCTACAATGGGCAGTTCTTC. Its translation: CASRSLSPATYNGQFF.

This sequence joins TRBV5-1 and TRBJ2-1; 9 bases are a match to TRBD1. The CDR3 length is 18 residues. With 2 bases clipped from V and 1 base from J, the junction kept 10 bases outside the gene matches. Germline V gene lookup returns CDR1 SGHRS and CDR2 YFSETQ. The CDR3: CASSFGPPQGASYNEQFF. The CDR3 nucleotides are TGCGCCAGCAGCTTTGGACCTCCACAGGGGGCGTCCTACAATGAGCAGTTCTTC.

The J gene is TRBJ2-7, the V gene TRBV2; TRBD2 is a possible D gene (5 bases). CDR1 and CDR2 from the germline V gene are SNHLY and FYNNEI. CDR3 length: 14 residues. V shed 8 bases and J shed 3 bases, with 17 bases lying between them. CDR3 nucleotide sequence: TGTGCCAGCGTTTCCCCCGGACTTAACTACGAGCAGTACTTC. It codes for CASVSPGLNYEQYF.

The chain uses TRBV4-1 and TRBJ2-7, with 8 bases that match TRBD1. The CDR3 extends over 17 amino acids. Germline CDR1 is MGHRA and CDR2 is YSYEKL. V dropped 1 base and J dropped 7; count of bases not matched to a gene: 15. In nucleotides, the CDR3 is TGCGCCAGCAGCCAAGTAATGGGACAGGACCCCTGGGAGGAGCAGTACTTC. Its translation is CASSQVMGQDPWEEQYF.

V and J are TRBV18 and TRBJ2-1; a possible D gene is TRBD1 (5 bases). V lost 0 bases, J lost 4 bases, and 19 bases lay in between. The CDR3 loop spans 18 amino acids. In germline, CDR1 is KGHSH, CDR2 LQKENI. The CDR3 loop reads CASSPPEGARQTYNEQFF. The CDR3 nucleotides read TGTGCCAGCTCACCACCGGAAGGTGCCAGACAGACATACAATGAGCAGTTCTTC. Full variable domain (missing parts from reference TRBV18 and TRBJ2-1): NAGVMQNPRHLVRRRGQEARLRCSPMKGHSHVYWYRQLPEEGLKFMVYLQKENIIDESGMPKERFSAEFPKEGPSILRIQQVVRGDSAAYFCASSPPEGARQTYNEQFFGPGTRLTVL.

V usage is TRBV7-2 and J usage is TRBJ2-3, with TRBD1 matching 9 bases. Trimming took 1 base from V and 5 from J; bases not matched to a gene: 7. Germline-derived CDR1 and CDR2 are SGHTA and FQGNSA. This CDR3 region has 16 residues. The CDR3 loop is CASSLDRDREGDTQYF. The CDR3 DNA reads TGTGCCAGCAGCTTAGACCGGGACAGGGAGGGAGATACGCAGTATTTT. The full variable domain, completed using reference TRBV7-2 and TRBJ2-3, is GAGVSQSPSNKVTEKGKDVELRCDPISGHTALYWYRQSLGQGLEFLIYFQGNSAPDKSGLPSDRFSAERTGGSVSTLTIQRTQQEDSAVYLCASSLDRDREGDTQYFGPGTRLTVL.

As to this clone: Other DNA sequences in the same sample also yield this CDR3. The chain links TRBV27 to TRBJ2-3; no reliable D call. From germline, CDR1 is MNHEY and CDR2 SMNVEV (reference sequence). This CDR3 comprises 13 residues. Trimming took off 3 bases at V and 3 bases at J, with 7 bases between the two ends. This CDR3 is CASSFPGTDTQYF. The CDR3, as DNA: TGTGCCAGCAGTTTTCCTGGAACAGATACGCAGTATTTT.